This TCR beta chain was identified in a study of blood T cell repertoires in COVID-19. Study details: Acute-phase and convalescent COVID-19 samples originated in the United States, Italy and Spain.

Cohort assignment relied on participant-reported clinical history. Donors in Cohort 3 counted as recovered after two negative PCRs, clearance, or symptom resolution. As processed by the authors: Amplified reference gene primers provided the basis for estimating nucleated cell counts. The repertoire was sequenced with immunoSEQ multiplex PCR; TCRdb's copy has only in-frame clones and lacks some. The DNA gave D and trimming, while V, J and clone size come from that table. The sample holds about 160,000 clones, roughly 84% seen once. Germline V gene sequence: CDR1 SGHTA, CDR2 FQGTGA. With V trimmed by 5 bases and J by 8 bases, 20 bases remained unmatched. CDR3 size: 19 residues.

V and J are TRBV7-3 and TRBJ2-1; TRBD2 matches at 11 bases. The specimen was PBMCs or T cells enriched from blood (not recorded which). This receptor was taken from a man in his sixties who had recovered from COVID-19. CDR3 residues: CASSLRTQLAGEKKHEQFF. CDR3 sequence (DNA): TGTGCCAGCAGCCTCCGAACTCAACTAGCGGGGGAAAAGAAGCATGAGCAGTTCTTC.